At least ten counts were recorded for the clone carrying this TCR beta chain. These data are taken from a study of neurological immune-mediated disorders. Time point described: longitudinal time-point 3. CDR3 length: 13 amino acids. Germline CDR1 SEHNR, CDR2 FQNEAQ (reference sequence). Trimming pared 6 bases from V and 6 bases from J, leaving 13 bases between. MiXCR, applied by TCRdb to the 5' RACE reads, yields one record per CDR3 protein. Among more than 95,000 distinct CDR3 sequences listed, 9.5% to 14% were seen once. This TCR derives from a female donor with HTLV-1-associated myelopathy (HAM/TSP). Specimen: PBMCs. The chain uses TRBV7-9 and TRBJ2-3; TRBD1 might be the D (6 bases). The CDR3 DNA reads as TGTGCCAGCAGGCCAAACAGGGAGGATACGCAGTATTTT. Translating gives CASRPNREDTQYF.